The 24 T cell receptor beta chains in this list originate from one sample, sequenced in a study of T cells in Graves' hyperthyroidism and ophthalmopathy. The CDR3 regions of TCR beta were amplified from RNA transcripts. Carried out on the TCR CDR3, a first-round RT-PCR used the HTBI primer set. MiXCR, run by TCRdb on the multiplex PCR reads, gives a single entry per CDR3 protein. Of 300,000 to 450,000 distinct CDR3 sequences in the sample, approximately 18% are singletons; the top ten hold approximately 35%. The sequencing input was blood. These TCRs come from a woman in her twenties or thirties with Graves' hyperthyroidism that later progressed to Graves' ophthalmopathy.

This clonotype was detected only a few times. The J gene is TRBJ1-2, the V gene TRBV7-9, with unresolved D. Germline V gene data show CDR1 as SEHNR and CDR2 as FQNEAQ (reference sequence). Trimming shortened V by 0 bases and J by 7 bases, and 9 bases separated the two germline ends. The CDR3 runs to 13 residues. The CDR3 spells CASSLAQQRGYTF. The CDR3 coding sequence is TGTGCCAGCAGCTTAGCGCAACAGCGTGGCTACACCTTC.

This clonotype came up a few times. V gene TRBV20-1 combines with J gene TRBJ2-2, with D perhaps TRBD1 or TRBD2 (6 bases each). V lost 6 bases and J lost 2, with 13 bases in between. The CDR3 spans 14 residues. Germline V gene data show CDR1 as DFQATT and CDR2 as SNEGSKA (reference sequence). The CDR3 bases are TGCAGTGCGAGACTAGGGGGAAACACCGGGGAGCTGTTTTTT. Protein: CSARLGGNTGELFF.

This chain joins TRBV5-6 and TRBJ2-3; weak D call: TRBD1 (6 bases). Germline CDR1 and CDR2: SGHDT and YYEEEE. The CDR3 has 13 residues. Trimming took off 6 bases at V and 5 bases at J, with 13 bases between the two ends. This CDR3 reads CASMGWGQDTQYF. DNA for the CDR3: TGTGCCAGCATGGGCTGGGGGCAAGATACGCAGTATTTT.

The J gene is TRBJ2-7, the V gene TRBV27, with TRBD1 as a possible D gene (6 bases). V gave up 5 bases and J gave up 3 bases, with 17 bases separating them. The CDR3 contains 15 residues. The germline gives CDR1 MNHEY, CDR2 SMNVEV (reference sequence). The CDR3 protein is CASSLRSYRDYEQYF. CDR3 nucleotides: TGTGCCAGCAGTCTCCGAAGTTACAGGGACTACGAGCAGTACTTC.

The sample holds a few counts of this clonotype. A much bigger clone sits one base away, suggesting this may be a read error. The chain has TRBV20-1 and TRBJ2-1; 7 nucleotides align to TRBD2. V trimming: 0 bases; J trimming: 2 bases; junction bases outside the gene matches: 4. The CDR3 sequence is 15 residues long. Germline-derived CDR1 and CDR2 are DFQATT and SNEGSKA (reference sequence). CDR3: CSARDRLAAYNEQFF. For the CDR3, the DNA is TGCAGTGCTAGAGATCGGCTAGCGGCCTACAATGAGCAGTTCTTC.

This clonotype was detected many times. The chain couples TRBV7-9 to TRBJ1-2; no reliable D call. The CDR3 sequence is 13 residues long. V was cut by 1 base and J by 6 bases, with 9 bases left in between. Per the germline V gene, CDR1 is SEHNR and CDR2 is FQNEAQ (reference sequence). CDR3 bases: TGTGCCAGCAGCTTAGTCCCGTGGGATGGCTACACCTTC. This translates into CASSLVPWDGYTF.

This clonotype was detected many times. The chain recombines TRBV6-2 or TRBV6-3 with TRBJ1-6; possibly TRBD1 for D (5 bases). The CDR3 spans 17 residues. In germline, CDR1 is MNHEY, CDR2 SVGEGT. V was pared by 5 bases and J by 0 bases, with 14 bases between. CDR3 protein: CASSRTGLSSYNSPLHF. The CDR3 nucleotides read TGTGCCAGCAGTCGGACGGGACTGAGCTCCTATAATTCACCCCTCCACTTT.

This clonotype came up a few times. For the CDR3, the DNA is TGTGCCAGCAGCTCGCAGGGGGCCACCGGGGAGCTGTTTTTT. This gives the protein CASSSQGATGELFF. The chain recombines TRBV7-9 with TRBJ2-2; 8 nucleotides match TRBD1. The CDR3 is 14 amino acids. V gave up 4 bases and J gave up 4 bases; unmatched junction bases: 2. Per germline, CDR1 SEHNR and CDR2 FQNEAQ (reference sequence).

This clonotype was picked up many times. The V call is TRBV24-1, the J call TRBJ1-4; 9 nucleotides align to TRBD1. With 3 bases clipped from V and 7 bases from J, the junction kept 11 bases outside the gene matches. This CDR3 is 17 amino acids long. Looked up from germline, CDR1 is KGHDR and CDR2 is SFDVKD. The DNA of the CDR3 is TGTGCCACCAGTGATCCGGGACAGGGAGGAGCAGGTGAAAAACTGTTTTTT. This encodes CATSDPGQGGAGEKLFF.

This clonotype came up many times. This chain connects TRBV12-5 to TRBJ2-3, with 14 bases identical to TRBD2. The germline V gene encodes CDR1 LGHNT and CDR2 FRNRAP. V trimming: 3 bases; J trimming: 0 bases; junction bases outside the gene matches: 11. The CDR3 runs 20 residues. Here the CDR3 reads CASGFTFPGLAGESTDTQYF. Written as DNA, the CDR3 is TGTGCTAGTGGTTTTACCTTTCCGGGACTAGCGGGAGAGAGCACAGATACGCAGTATTTT.

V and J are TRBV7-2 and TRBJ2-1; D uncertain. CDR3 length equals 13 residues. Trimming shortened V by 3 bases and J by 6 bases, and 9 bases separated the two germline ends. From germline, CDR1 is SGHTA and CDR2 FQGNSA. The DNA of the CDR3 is TGTGCCAGCAGCTTCGACGGGCGCAATGAGCAGTTCTTC. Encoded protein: CASSFDGRNEQFF.

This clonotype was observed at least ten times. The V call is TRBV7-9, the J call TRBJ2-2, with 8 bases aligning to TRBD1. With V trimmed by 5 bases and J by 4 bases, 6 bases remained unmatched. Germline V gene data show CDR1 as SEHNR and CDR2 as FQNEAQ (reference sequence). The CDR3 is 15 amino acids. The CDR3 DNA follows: TGTGCCAGCAGCACGGTCCAGGGGGCCACCGGGGAGCTGTTTTTT. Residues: CASSTVQGATGELFF.

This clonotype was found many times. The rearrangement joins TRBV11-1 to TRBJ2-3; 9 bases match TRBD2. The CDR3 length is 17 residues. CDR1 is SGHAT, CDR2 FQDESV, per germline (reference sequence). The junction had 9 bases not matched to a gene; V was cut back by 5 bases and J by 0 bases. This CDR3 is CASSVPFSGGSTDTQYF. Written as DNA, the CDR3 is TGTGCCAGCAGCGTTCCATTTAGCGGGGGAAGCACAGATACGCAGTATTTT. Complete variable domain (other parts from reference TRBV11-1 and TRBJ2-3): EAEVAQSPRYKITEKSQAVAFWCDPISGHATLYWYRQILGQGPELLVQFQDESVVDDSQLPKDRFSAERLKGVDSTLKIQPAELGDSAMYLCASSVPFSGGSTDTQYFGPGTRLTVL.

The CDR3 loop reads CATSRNTPSSTDTQYF. CDR3 nucleotide sequence: TGTGCCACCAGCAGAAACACCCCTTCTAGCACAGATACGCAGTATTTT. The V gene is TRBV15, the J gene TRBJ2-3; no definite D call. The V end lost 2 bases, the J end lost 0 bases, and 12 bases lay between the germline ends. The V gene's germline CDR1 is LNHNV and CDR2 YYDKDF (reference sequence). The CDR3 totals 16 residues.

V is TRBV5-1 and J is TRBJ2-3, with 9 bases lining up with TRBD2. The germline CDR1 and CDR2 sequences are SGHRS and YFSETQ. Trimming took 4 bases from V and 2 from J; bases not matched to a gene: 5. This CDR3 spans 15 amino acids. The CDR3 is CASSRLAESTDTQYF. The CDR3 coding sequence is TGCGCCAGCAGCCGACTAGCGGAATCCACAGATACGCAGTATTTT.

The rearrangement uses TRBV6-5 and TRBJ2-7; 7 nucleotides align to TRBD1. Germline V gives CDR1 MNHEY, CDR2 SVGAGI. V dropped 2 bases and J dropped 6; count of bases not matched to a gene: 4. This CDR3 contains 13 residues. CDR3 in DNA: TGTGCCAGCAGTTACACCGACAGGGCCGAGCAGTACTTC. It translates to CASSYTDRAEQYF.

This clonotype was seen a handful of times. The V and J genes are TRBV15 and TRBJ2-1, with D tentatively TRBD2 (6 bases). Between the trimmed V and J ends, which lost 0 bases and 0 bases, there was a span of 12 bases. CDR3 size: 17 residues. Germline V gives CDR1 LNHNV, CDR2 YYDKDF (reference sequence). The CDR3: CATSREGVEGSYNEQFF. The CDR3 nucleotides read TGTGCCACCAGCAGAGAAGGTGTGGAGGGCTCCTACAATGAGCAGTTCTTC.

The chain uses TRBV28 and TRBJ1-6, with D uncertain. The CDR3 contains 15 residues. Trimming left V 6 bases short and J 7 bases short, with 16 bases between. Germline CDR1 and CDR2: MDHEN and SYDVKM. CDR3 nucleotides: TGTGCCAGCAGCCTTGGACTCTGGGAAAATTCACCCCTCCACTTT. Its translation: CASSLGLWENSPLHF.

CDR3 region: CASSLTTVTDRPAATAEQYF. DNA of the CDR3: TGTGCCAGCAGCCTTACGACAGTAACCGACCGACCTGCCGCTACTGCCGAGCAGTACTTC. V is TRBV5-5 and J is TRBJ2-7; D possibly corresponds to TRBD1 (5 bases). V lost 4 bases to trimming and J lost 6 bases, with 35 bases between them. Germline loops: CDR1 SGHKS, CDR2 YYEKEE (reference sequence). CDR3 length: 20 residues.

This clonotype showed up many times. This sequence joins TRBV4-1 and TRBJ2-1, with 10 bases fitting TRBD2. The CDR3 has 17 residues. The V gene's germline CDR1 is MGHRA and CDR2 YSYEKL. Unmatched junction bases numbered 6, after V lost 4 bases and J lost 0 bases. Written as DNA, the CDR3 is TGCGCCAGCAGCCGACTAGCGGGCCCCTCCTCCTACAATGAGCAGTTCTTC. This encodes CASSRLAGPSSYNEQFF.

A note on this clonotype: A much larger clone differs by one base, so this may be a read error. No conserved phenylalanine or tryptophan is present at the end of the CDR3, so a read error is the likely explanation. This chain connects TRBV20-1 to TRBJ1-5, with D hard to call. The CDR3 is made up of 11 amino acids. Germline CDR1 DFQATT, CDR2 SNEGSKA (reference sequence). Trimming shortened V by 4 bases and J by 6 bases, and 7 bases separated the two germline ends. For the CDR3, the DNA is TGCAGTGCTACGCAAGGTCAGCCCCAGCATCTT. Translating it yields CSATQGQPQHL.

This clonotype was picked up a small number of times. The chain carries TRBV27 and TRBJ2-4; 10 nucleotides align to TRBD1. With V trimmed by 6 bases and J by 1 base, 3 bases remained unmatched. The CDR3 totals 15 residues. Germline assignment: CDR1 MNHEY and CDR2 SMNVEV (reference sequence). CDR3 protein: CASRWTGGAKNIQYF. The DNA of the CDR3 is TGTGCCAGCAGGTGGACAGGGGGTGCCAAAAACATTCAGTACTTC.

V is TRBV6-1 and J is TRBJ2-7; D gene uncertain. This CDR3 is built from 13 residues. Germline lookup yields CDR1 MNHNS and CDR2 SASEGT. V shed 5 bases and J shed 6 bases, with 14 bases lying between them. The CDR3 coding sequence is TGTGCCAGCAGTCGGCGGATGTTCTCCGAGCAGTACTTC. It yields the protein CASSRRMFSEQYF.

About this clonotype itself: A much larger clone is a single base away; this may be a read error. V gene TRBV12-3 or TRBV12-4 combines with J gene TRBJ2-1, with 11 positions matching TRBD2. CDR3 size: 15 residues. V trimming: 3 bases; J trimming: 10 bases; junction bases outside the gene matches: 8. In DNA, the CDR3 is TGTGCCAGCAGTTTTAGACTAGCGGGAAACCACGAGCAGTTCTTC. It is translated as CASSFRLAGNHEQFF.